Sequencing of this T cell receptor beta chain was carried out in a study of T cell responses to AZD1222 COVID-19 vaccine (dated by TCRdb to about 2021). Describing the broader study: TCR sequencing was performed for about 250 trial participants, of whom 207 were given two doses of AZD1222 and some 26 were given two doses of MenACWY control vaccine. Trial participants were enrolled by age into subgroups of 18-55, 56-69 and 70-plus years, and roughly 150, 30 and 60 TCR-sequenced participants, respectively, were included in these subgroups.

The full study reports these points: Epitopes outside the regions mutated in the B.1.351 and B.1.1.7 variants were reportedly recognized by nearly half of the unique spike-specific TCRs. After two AZD1222 doses, spike-specific TCR breadth and depth were significantly higher than at day 0 and than in MenACWY recipients. Because no day 14 peak-response samples were available, the repertoires could be characterized only after the peak T cell response. The 56-69-year group was small, and its depth increase did not reach significance, likely because of low power. The vaccine-associated CD4 TCRs covered the entire spike protein, and the dominant responses fell in regions 160-218 and 743-854. Conclusions about previously exposed vaccinees are limited, since just six or seven AZD1222 recipients were seropositive for SARS-CoV-2 at baseline. Most participants were white British and females outnumbered males, and the authors suggested that clonal diversity may have been underestimated.

The CDR3 regions of human TCRbeta chains were subjected to immunosequencing. The original pipeline was this. Repertoire TCRs were matched against a reference library of SARS-CoV-2-specific TCRs generated with the MIRA antigen-specificity platform. Breadth was defined as the fraction of unique TCRs that were SARS-CoV-2-associated, and depth was defined as the fraction of total T cells that were SARS-CoV-2-associated. Using the MIRA data, each spike-specific TCR was assigned both to the spike region to which the TCR was reactive and to a CD4 or CD8 class. Log10-transformed breadth and depth values were compared by one-way ANOVA with Sidak's multiple comparisons tests. TCRdb carries this immuneACCESS record with in-frame sequences only. Its versions omit some clonotypes, under half of them owing to an unresolved V gene in the studies checked, with the rest unexplained. V and J calls plus clone size are reproduced from that table; the DNA served to infer D and trimming. The sample has 89,000 or so clones on record, 80% to 95% of them singletons. The ten largest clones add up to about 9.9% of the sample.

This clone was detected a few times. It has no known antigen specificity. No per-base quality is available; no much larger clone lies one base away. The time point label on this specimen signifies: about 28 days (+/-7) after the second vaccine dose. Because spike-specific TCR depth and breadth did not differ between the two schedules, AZD1222 recipients who got a second dose at roughly 4 weeks were pooled with those who got a second dose at roughly 12 weeks. Vaccinee samples came from UK trials COV001 and COV002, including a single-blind randomized controlled phase 2/3 trial of AZD1222 (ChAdOx1 nCoV-19) in healthy adults. For TCRbeta chain sequencing, PBMC samples from trial participants were taken at day 0 and at day 28 after the second dose. Based on the germline V gene, the CDR1 and CDR2 sequences are SQVTM and ANQGSEA. The CDR3, cysteine through phenylalanine, is 15 amino acids long. Only the CDR3 region is kept as DNA, spanning 45 bases read in frame from base 1. The germline V and J ends show losses of 6 bases and 5 bases respectively, and no gene match explains 8 bases of the junction.

The sequencing used peripheral blood, collected 28 days after the second AZD1222 dose. The receptor chain draws on TRBV29-1 and TRBJ2-3, with 13 bases in between that match TRBD2. The receptor was derived from an adult who received the AZD1222 COVID-19 vaccine. The bases are TGCAGCGTGGACGGACTAGCGGGAGTTGTAGATACGCAGTATTTT. Its protein product is CSVDGLAGVVDTQYF.